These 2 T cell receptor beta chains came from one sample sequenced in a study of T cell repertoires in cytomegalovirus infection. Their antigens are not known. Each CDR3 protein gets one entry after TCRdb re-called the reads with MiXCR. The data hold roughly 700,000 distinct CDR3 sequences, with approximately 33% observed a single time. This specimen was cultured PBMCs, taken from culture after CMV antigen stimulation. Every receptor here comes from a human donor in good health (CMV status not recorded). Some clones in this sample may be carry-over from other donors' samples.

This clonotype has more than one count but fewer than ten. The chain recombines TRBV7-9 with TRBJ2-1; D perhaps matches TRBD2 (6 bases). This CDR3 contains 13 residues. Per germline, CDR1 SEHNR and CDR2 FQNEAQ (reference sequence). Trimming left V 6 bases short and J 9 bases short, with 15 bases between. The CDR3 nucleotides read TGTGCCAGCAGACCAGCGGGTTTCGGTGAGCAGTTCTTC. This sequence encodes CASRPAGFGEQFF.

The CDR3 is CASSEERDSGNTIYF. The CDR3 bases are TGTGCCAGCAGTGAAGAAAGGGATTCTGGAAACACCATATATTTT. The chain is built from TRBV6-1 and TRBJ1-3, with D unclear. This CDR3 has 15 residues. The ends were cut back, 1 base at V and 1 base at J, with 8 bases in the middle. Germline CDR1 is MNHNS and CDR2 is SASEGT.